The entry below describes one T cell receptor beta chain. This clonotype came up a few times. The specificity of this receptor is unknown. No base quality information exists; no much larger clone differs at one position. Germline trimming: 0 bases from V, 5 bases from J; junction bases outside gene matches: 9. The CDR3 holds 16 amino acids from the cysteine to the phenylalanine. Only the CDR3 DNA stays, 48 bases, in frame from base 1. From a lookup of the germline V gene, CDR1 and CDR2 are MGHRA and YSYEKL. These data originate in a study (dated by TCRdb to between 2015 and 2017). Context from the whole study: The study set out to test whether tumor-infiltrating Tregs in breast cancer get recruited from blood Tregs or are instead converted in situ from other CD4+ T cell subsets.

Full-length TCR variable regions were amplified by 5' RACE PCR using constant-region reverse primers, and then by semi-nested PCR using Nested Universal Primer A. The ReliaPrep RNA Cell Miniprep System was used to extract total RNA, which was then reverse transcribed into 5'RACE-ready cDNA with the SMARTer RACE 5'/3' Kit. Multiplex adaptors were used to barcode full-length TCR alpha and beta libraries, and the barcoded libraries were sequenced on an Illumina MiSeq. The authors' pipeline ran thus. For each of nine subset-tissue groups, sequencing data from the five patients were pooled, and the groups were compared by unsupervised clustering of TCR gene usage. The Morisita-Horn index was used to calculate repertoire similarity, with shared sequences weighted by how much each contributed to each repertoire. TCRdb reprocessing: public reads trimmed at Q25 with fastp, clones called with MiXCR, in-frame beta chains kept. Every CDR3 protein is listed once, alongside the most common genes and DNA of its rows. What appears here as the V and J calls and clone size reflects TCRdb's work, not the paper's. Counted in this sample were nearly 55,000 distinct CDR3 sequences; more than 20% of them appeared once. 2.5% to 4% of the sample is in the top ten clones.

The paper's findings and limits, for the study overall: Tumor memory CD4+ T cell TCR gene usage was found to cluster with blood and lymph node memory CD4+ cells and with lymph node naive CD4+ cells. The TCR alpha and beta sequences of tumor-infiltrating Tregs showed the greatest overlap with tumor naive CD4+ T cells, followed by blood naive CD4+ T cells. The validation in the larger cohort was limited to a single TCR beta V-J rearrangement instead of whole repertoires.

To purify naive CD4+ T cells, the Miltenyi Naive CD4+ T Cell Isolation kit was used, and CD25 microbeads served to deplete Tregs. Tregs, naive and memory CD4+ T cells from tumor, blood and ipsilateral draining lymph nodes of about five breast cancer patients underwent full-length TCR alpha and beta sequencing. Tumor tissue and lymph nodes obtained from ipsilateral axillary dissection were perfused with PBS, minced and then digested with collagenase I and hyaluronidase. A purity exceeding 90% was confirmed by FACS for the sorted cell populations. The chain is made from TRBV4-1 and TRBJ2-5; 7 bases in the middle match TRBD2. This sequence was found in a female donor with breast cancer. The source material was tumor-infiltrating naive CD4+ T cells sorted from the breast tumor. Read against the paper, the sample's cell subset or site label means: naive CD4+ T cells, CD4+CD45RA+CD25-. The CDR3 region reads CASSQDRTSDGETQYF. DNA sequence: TGCGCCAGCAGCCAAGATCGTACTAGCGATGGGGAGACCCAGTACTTC.